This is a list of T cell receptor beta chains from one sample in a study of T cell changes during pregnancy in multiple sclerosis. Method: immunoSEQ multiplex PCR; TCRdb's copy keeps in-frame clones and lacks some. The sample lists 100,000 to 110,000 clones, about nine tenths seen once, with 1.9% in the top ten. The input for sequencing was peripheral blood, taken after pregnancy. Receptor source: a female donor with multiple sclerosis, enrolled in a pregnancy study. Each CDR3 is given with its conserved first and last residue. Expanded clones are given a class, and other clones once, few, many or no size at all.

CDR3aa: CASSLADSGINYEQYF; abundance: .; v_gene: TRBV5-1; j_gene: TRBJ2-7
CDR3aa: CASSDRRAGTYEQYF; abundance: once; v_gene: TRBV5-4; j_gene: TRBJ2-7
CDR3aa: CASAKASGNTDTQYF; abundance: once; v_gene: TRBV12-5; j_gene: TRBJ2-3
CDR3aa: CAWYYQPSHTDTQYF; abundance: .; v_gene: TRBV30; j_gene: TRBJ2-3
CDR3aa: CASRGGTDTQYF; abundance: .; v_gene: TRBV6-5; j_gene: TRBJ2-3
CDR3aa: CASSLDPGSGGTQYF; abundance: .; v_gene: TRBV11-3; j_gene: TRBJ2-5
CDR3aa: CASSLGGTGGQPQHF; abundance: .; v_gene: TRBV7-2; j_gene: TRBJ1-5
CDR3aa: CASSPTWTSAGTQYF; abundance: .; v_gene: TRBV27; j_gene: TRBJ2-3
CDR3aa: CAIGQGGQPQHF; abundance: few; v_gene: TRBV10-3; j_gene: TRBJ1-5
CDR3aa: CASSVGVGGETQYF; abundance: .; v_gene: TRBV9; j_gene: TRBJ2-5
CDR3aa: CASSLWGGEGGNQPQHF; abundance: .; v_gene: TRBV28; j_gene: TRBJ1-5
CDR3aa: CASRLTEGARGYTEAFF; abundance: .; v_gene: TRBV5-4; j_gene: TRBJ1-1
CDR3aa: CASSFPSANYGYTF; abundance: .; v_gene: TRBV11-3; j_gene: TRBJ1-2
CDR3aa: CASSVRDTEAFF; abundance: .; v_gene: TRBV5-6; j_gene: TRBJ1-1
CDR3aa: CASSFGQGRGNTIYF; abundance: .; v_gene: TRBV5-6; j_gene: TRBJ1-3
CDR3aa: CASSRGGTSYEQYF; abundance: .; v_gene: TRBV7-2; j_gene: TRBJ2-7
CDR3aa: CAWSVTGAGELFF; abundance: .; v_gene: TRBV30; j_gene: TRBJ2-2
CDR3aa: CASSHRALAGGRSDTQYF; abundance: .; v_gene: TRBV4-3; j_gene: TRBJ2-3
CDR3aa: CASSIKNPVAGFYNEQFF; abundance: .; v_gene: TRBV19; j_gene: TRBJ2-1
CDR3aa: CASSSQGGNTEAFF; abundance: .; v_gene: TRBV5-1; j_gene: TRBJ1-1
CDR3aa: CASSQTGGTEAFF; abundance: once; v_gene: TRBV7-3; j_gene: TRBJ1-1
CDR3aa: CASSYSEGAYGYTF; abundance: .; v_gene: TRBV6-5; j_gene: TRBJ1-2
CDR3aa: CASSGGLAVNNEQFF; abundance: .; v_gene: TRBV9; j_gene: TRBJ2-1